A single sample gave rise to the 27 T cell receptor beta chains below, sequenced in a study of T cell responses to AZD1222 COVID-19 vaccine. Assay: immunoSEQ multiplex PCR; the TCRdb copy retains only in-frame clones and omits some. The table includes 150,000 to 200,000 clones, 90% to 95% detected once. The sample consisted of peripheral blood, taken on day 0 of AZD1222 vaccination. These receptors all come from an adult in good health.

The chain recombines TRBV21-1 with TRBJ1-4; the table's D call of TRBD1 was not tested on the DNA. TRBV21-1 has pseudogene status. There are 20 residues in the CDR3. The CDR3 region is CASSNYTDRQAGDLSEKLFF. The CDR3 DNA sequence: TGTGCCAGCAGCAATTACACCGATCGGCAGGCAGGGGACCTGAGTGAAAAACTGTTTTTT.

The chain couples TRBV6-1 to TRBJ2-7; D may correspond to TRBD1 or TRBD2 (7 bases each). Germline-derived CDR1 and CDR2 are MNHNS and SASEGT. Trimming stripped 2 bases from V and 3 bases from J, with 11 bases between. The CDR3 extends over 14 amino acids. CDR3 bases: TGTGCCAGCAGTGAATCAGGGGGGGACTACGAGCAGTACTTC. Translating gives CASSESGGDYEQYF.

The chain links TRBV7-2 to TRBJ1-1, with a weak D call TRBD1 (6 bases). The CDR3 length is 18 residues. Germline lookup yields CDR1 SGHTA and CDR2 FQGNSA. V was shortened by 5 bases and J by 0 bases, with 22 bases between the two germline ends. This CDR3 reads CASSPNLGRGRLNTEAFF. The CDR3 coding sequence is TGTGCCAGCAGCCCAAACCTTGGTCGGGGGCGTTTGAACACTGAAGCTTTCTTT.

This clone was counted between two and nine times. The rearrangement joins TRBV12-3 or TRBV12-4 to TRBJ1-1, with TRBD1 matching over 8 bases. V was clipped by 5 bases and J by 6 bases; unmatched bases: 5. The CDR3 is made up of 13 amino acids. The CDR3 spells CASSKGQAPEAFF. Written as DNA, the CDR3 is TGTGCCAGCAGTAAGGGACAGGCTCCTGAAGCTTTCTTT.

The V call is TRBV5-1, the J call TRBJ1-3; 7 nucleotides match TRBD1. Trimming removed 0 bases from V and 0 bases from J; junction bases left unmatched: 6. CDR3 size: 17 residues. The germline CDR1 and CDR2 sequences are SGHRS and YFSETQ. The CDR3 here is CASSLGTGATSGNTIYF. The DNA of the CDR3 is TGCGCCAGCAGCTTGGGTACAGGGGCTACCTCTGGAAACACCATATATTTT.

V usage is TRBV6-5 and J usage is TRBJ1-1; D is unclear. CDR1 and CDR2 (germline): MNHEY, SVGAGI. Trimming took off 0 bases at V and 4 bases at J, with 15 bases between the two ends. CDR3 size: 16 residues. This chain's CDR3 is CASSYSIAGVSTEAFF. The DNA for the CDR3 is TGTGCCAGCAGTTACTCGATTGCCGGGGTTAGCACTGAAGCTTTCTTT.

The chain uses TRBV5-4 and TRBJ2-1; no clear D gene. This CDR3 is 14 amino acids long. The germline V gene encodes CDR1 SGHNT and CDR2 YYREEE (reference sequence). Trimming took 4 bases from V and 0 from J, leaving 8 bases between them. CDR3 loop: CASSPESSYNEQFF. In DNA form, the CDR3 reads TGTGCCAGCAGCCCGGAGAGCTCCTACAATGAGCAGTTCTTC.

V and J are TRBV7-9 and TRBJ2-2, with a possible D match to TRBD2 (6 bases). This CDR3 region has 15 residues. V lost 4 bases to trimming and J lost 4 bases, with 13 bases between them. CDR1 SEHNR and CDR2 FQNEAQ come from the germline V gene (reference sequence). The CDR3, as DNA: TGTGCCAGCAGCTCGTTGACTAGGGGCACCGGGGAGCTGTTTTTT. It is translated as CASSSLTRGTGELFF.

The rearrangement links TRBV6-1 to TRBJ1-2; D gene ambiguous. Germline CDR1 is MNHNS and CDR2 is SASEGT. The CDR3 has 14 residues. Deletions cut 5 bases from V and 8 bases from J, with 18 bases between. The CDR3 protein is CASSLPRPSEGYTF. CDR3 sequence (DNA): TGTGCCAGCAGTTTACCCCGACCTAGTGAGGGCTACACCTTC.

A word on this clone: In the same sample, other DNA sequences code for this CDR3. CDR3 sequence: CASSLGQGYGYTF. The CDR3 bases are TGTGCCAGCAGCTTAGGACAGGGCTACGGCTACACCTTC. This chain joins TRBV7-9 and TRBJ1-2; 7 bases match TRBD1. Germline V gene sequence: CDR1 SEHNR, CDR2 FQNEAQ (reference sequence). This CDR3 spans 13 amino acids. V trimming: 1 base; J trimming: 8 bases; junction bases outside the gene matches: 4.

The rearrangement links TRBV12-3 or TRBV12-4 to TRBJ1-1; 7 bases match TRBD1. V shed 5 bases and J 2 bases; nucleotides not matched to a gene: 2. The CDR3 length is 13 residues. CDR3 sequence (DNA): TGTGCCAGCAGTGGGACAGCAAACACTGAAGCTTTCTTT. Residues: CASSGTANTEAFF.

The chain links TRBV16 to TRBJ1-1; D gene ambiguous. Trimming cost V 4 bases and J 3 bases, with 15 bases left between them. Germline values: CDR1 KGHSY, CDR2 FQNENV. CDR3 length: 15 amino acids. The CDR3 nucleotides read TGTGCCAGCAGCCCCAACCGGCCCGGGGACACTGAAGCTTTCTTT. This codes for CASSPNRPGDTEAFF.

The CDR3: CASSQGPYGTYEQYF. In DNA, the CDR3 is TGCGCCAGCAGCCAAGGTCCGTATGGAACCTACGAGCAGTACTTC. The rearrangement uses TRBV4-1 and TRBJ2-7; D not resolved. Trimming removed 1 base at V and 2 bases at J, with 12 bases between. Germline lookup yields CDR1 MGHRA and CDR2 YSYEKL. This CDR3 is 15 amino acids long.

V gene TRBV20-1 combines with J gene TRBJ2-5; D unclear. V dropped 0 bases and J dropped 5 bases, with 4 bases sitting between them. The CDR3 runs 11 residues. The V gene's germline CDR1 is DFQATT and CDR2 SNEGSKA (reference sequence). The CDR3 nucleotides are TGCAGTGCTAGAGAGTCCGAGACCCAGTACTTC. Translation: CSARESETQYF.

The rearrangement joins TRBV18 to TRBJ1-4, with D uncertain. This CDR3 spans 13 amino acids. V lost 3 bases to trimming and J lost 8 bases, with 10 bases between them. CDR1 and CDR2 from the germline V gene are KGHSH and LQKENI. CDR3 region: CASSPITAEKLFF. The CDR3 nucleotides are TGTGCCAGCTCACCGATTACGGCGGAAAAACTGTTTTTT.

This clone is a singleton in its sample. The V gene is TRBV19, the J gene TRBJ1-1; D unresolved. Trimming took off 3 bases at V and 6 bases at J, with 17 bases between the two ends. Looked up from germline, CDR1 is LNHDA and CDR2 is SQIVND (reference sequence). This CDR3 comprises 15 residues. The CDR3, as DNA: TGTGCCAGTAGTATCGATCTTCCAGGAGTCGCTGAAGCTTTCTTT. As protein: CASSIDLPGVAEAFF.

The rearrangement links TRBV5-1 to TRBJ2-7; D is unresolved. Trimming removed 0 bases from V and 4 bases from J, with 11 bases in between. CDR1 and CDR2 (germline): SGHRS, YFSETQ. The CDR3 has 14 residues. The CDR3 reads CASSLDSILYEQYF. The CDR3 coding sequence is TGCGCCAGCAGCTTGGACAGCATCCTATACGAGCAGTACTTC.

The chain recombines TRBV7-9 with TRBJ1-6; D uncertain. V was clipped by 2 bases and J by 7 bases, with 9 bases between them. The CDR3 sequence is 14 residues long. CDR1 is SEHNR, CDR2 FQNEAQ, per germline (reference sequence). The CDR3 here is CASSLPHGNSPLHF. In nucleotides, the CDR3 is TGTGCCAGCAGCTTACCCCATGGAAATTCACCCCTCCACTTT.

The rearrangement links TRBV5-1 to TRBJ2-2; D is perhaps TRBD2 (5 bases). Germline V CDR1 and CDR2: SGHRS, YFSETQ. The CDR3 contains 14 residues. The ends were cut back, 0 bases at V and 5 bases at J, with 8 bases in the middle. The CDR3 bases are TGCGCCAGCAGCTTGGCCGGCGGGACCGGGGAGCTGTTTTTT. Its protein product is CASSLAGGTGELFF.

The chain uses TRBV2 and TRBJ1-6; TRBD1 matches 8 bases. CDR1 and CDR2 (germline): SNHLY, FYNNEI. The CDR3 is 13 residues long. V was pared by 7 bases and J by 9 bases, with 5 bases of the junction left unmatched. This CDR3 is CASKDREGSPLHF. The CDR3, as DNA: TGTGCCAGCAAGGACAGGGAAGGTTCACCCCTCCACTTT. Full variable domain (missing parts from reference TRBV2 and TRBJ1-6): EPEVTQTPSHQVTQMGQEVILRCVPISNHLYFYWYRQILGQKVEFLVSFYNNEISEKSEIFDDQFSVERPDGSNFTLKIRSTKLEDSAMYFCASKDREGSPLHFGNGTRLTVT.

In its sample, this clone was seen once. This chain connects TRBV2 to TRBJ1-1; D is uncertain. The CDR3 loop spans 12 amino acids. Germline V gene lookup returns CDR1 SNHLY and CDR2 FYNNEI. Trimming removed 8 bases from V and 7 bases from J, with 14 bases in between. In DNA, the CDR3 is TGTGCCAGCTCAAAGGGAGGGTATGAAGCTTTCTTT. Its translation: CASSKGGYEAFF.

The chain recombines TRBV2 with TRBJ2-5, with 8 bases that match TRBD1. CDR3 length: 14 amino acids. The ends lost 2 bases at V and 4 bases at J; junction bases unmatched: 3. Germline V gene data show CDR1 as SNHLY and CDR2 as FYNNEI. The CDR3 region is CASSEQGARETQYF. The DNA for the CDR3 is TGTGCCAGCAGTGAACAGGGGGCGCGAGAGACCCAGTACTTC.

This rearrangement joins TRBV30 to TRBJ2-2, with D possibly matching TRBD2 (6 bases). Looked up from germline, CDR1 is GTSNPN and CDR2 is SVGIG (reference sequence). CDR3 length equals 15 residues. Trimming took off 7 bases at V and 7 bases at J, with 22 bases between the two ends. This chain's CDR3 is CASLLATKLHGELFF. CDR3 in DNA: TGTGCCTCATTACTAGCAACCAAATTGCACGGGGAGCTGTTTTTT. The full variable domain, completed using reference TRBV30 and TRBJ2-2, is SQTIHQWPATLVQPVGSPLSLECTVEGTSNPNLYWYRQAAGRGLQLLFYSVGIGQISSEVPQNLSASRPQDRQFILSSKKLLLSDSGFYLCASLLATKLHGELFFGEGSRLTVL.

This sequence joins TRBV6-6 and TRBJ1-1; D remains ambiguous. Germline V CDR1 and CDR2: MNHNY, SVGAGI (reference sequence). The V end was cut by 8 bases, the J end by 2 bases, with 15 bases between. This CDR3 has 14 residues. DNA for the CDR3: TGTGCCAGCGGTCCAAACTCCCAAAACACTGAAGCTTTCTTT. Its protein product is CASGPNSQNTEAFF.

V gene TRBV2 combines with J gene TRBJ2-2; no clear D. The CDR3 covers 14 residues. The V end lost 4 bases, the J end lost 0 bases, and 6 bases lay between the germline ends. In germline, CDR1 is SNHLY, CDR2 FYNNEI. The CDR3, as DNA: TGTGCCAGCAGTGGGACCGCGAACACCGGGGAGCTGTTTTTT. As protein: CASSGTANTGELFF.

CDR3 region: CASSGVGVNQPQHF. CDR3 nucleotides: TGTGCCAGCAGCGGGGTGGGAGTCAATCAGCCCCAGCATTTT. The gene calls are TRBV9 and TRBJ1-5; D remains unclear. V was trimmed by 3 bases and J by 3 bases, leaving 10 bases between them. CDR1 and CDR2 from the germline V gene are SGDLS and YYNGEE. CDR3 size: 14 residues.

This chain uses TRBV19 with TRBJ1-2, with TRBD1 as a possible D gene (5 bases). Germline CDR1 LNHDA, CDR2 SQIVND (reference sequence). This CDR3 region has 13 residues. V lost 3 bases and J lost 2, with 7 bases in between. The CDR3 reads CASSIKGNYGYTF. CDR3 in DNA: TGTGCCAGTAGTATCAAGGGGAACTATGGCTACACCTTC.